The 8 T cell receptor beta chains in this list originate from one sample, sequenced in a study of response to subunit inactivated influenza vaccine. TCRdb recomputed calls from the RT-PCR reads with MiXCR, one row per CDR3 protein. The sample includes about 540,000 distinct CDR3 sequences, approximately 14% seen only once; the top ten take roughly 10%. Sample: PBMCs from blood, taken 11 to 12 days after vaccination. The receptor set was obtained from a man aged 50 to 60 who received an inactivated influenza vaccine.

The V and J genes are TRBV10-3 and TRBJ2-3; 7 bases map to TRBD1. There are 16 residues in the CDR3. J lost 2 bases, V lost 7 bases, and 12 bases had no gene match. Germline V gene data show CDR1 as ENHRY and CDR2 as SYGVKD. The CDR3 DNA sequence: TGTGCCATCACCAGATCCCCGGGACAGACCACAGATACGCAGTATTTT. Translation: CAITRSPGQTTDTQYF.

The rearrangement uses TRBV6-2 or TRBV6-3 and TRBJ2-3; 16 bases align to TRBD2. CDR1 is MNHEY, CDR2 SVGEGT, per germline. V shed 8 bases and J 4 bases; nucleotides not matched to a gene: 18. This CDR3 has 20 amino acids. The CDR3 region is CASAAIPGLAGGLGPDTQYF. CDR3 DNA: TGTGCCAGCGCTGCAATCCCGGGACTAGCGGGGGGGCTGGGTCCAGATACGCAGTATTTT.

This clonotype showed up just a few times. The chain links TRBV5-1 to TRBJ2-1; 10 bases fit TRBD1. The V gene end was trimmed by 1 base and the J gene end by 5 bases; junction bases not matched to a gene: 9. The germline V gene has CDR1 SGHRS and CDR2 YFSETQ. This CDR3 region has 17 residues. This CDR3 is CASSLSVGTGENNEQFF. CDR3 nucleotide sequence: TGCGCCAGCAGCTTGTCCGTCGGGACAGGGGAGAACAATGAGCAGTTCTTC.

The chain joins TRBV18 to TRBJ1-4; TRBD1 might be the D (6 bases). CDR3 size: 17 residues. Trimming took 2 bases from V and 0 from J, leaving 13 bases between them. CDR1 KGHSH and CDR2 LQKENI come from the germline V gene. CDR3 sequence: CASSPAGGRATNEKLFF. The CDR3 DNA reads TGTGCCAGCTCACCAGCGGGGGGCCGTGCAACTAATGAAAAACTGTTTTTT.

This clonotype came up once. The chain recombines TRBV12-3 or TRBV12-4 with TRBJ2-5, with 12 bases identical to TRBD2. The CDR3 consists of 16 residues. Losses at the gene ends were 3 bases for V and 7 bases for J; bases not matched to a gene: 9. The CDR3 nucleotides read TGTGCCAGCAGTTTCCTGGCTAGCGGGGGGGCTGGGACCCAGTACTTC. It specifies CASSFLASGGAGTQYF.

This clonotype was picked up many times. This sequence joins TRBV29-1 and TRBJ2-7; 7 positions match TRBD2. This CDR3 contains 14 residues. V was pared by 4 bases and J by 0 bases, with 6 bases of the junction left unmatched. CDR1 SQVTM and CDR2 ANQGSEA come from the germline V gene. The DNA for the CDR3 is TGCAGCGTTGCGGGAGGATCGAGCTCCTACGAGCAGTACTTC. It yields the protein CSVAGGSSSYEQYF.

This clonotype was counted between two and nine times. The chain combines TRBV29-1 with TRBJ1-1; D uncertain. The CDR3 runs 12 residues. Germline V gene data show CDR1 as SQVTM and CDR2 as ANQGSEA. V was cut by 3 bases and J by 3 bases, with 8 bases left in between. The CDR3 bases are TGCAGCGTTGACCGAACACACACTGAAGCTTTCTTT. As protein: CSVDRTHTEAFF.

This clonotype was observed a handful of times. The V call is TRBV12-3 or TRBV12-4, the J call TRBJ1-5, with 8 bases lining up with TRBD1. The ends lost 5 bases at V and 3 bases at J; junction bases unmatched: 9. This CDR3 spans 16 amino acids. DNA for the CDR3: TGTGCCAGCAGTGCTAGGACAGGGCGGTCCAATCAGCCCCAGCATTTT. Encoded protein: CASSARTGRSNQPQHF.